Sequencing of this T cell receptor beta chain was carried out in a study of blood T cell repertoires in COVID-19. Study-wide context: Nucleic acid was either cDNA or gDNA, and it came from T cells, B-cell-depleted T cells, or PBMCs.

In the source study's methods: Researchers report that nucleated cell counts were estimated from reference gene primer amplification. The assay was immunoSEQ multiplex PCR, and TCRdb's table has in-frame clones only and misses some. From that table come the V and J calls and clone size; the DNA was used to work out D and trimming. The sample records fewer than 200,000 clones, around 80% being singletons. CDR1 and CDR2 (germline): LGHNT, FRNRAP. The CDR3 has 18 residues. Trimming stripped 7 bases from V and 3 bases from J, with 28 bases between. The V and J genes are TRBV12-5 and TRBJ2-7; D may be TRBD1 (6 bases). The source of this sequence is a man in his fifties or sixties with acute or convalescent COVID-19. The sequencing sample was made of peripheral blood. DNA for the CDR3: TGTGCTAGTGCCCCTAGGGTGGGGATCAGGGACACGCGCTACGAGCAGTACTTC. Protein sequence: CASAPRVGIRDTRYEQYF.